The following is a T cell receptor (beta chain) sequence with its context. Trimming stripped 7 bases from V and 3 bases from J, with 19 bases between. Germline assignment: CDR1 SEHNR and CDR2 FQNEAQ (reference sequence). The CDR3 is 15 amino acids. This entry belongs to a study of blood T cells in healthy people across ages. Primed by a sample-barcoded 5' primer and a J-beta primer mix, a second PCR proceeded for about 7 to 12 cycles. TCRdb re-derived calls from the 5' RACE reads in MiXCR, one entry per CDR3 protein. The table shows approximately 1.5 million distinct CDR3 sequences, with almost 35% occurring only once.

Material for sequencing was blood. The receptor comes from a woman in her 30s in good health. The chain recombines TRBV7-9 with TRBJ2-7, with a weak D call TRBD1 (6 bases). The DNA for the CDR3 is TGTGCCAGCACCCCCCCTGGGGGCAGAAGCTACGAGCAGTACTTC. As protein: CASTPPGGRSYEQYF.